The rows below give T cell receptor beta chains drawn from one sample of a study of PD-L1 blockade in urothelial cancer. TCRdb's table, derived via immunoSEQ multiplex PCR, lists solely in-frame clones and lacks some. The table has around 100,000 clones, about nine tenths seen once; the top ten hold roughly 2%. The specimen was PBMCs, collected around atezolizumab (anti-PD-L1) treatment. The receptor set was obtained from a man aged 55 to 70 with urothelial cancer. CDR3s include the opening cysteine and the closing phenylalanine or tryptophan. A D gene is named only where the DNA matches it firmly. Clone sizes are given selectively: once, few, many, or a class where the clone is expanded.

>TRBJ1-1|-|TRBV7-3|TRBD1
CASSLTPGTGMNTEAFF
TGTGCCAGCAGCTTAACACCAGGGACAGGGATGAACACTGAAGCTTTCTTT
>TRBJ2-5|-|TRBV5-1|-
CASSYQTGKETQYF
TGCGCCAGCAGCTATCAGACAGGAAAAGAGACCCAGTACTTC
>TRBJ1-5|-|TRBV7-9|TRBD1
CASSPTGQGSNQPQHF
TGTGCCAGCAGCCCAACGGGACAGGGTAGCAATCAGCCCCAGCATTTT
>TRBJ2-2|-|TRBV28|-
CASRKARGLAGELFF
TGTGCCAGCAGGAAGGCTCGGGGTTTGGCCGGGGAGCTGTTTTTT
>TRBJ2-5|-|TRBV5-1|TRBD1
CASSPGQQETQYF
TGCGCCAGCAGCCCGGGACAGCAAGAGACCCAGTACTTC
>TRBJ2-5|once|TRBV5-1|-
CASSLTRGGETQYF
TGCGCCAGCAGCTTGACTAGAGGGGGAGAGACCCAGTACTTC
>TRBJ2-3|once|TRBV7-2|-
CASSSQGSLGTDTQYF
TGTGCCAGCAGCTCCCAGGGGTCTCTGGGCACAGATACGCAGTATTTT
>TRBJ1-2|-|TRBV11-1|-
CASSGPSNYGYTF
TGTGCCAGCAGCGGCCCCTCTAACTATGGCTACACCTTC
>TRBJ2-1|-|TRBV18|-
CASSGDSAVGEQFF
TGTGCCAGCTCGGGTGACAGTGCCGTGGGTGAGCAGTTCTTC
>TRBJ2-4|-|TRBV19|TRBD1
CASSAGQGAIAKNIQYF
TGTGCCAGTAGTGCCGGACAGGGGGCAATAGCCAAAAACATTCAGTACTTC
>TRBJ2-3|-|TRBV11-1|TRBD2
CASSPTSGSADTQYF
TGTGCCAGCAGCCCCACTAGCGGGAGCGCAGATACGCAGTATTTT
>TRBJ1-1|few|TRBV19|-
CASSKRQGTEAFF
TGTGCCAGTAGTAAGAGGCAGGGAACTGAAGCTTTCTTT
>TRBJ1-1|-|TRBV29-1|TRBD1
CSVDRDFTEAFF
TGCAGCGTGGACAGGGACTTCACTGAAGCTTTCTTT